The sample holds a few counts of the clone carrying this T cell receptor (beta chain). Its antigen is unknown. The CDR3 has 15 amino acids. The germline CDR1 and CDR2 sequences are MNHNS and SASEGT. V lost 2 bases to trimming and J lost 0 bases, with 10 bases between them. 60 Vbeta and 13 Jbeta primers were used in PCR. In the original workflow: Approximately 11 million shared chains were among tens of millions of unique TCR beta chains counted in a later analysis. Sequencing used immunoSEQ multiplex PCR; TCRdb keeps in-frame clones, though not all of them. V, J and clone size were drawn from that table, and D and trimming were deduced from the DNA. The sample records some 130,000 clones, around nine tenths being singletons. The data belong to a study of cytomegalovirus exposure and HLA in healthy donors. Regarding the study as a whole: Later on, a genetic analysis was performed. It linked a missense variant in DCLRE1C with V- and J-gene trimming of TCR beta. Analysis was performed later, and it showed HLA-associated TCR beta chains to be more clonally expanded than equally common others. It was reported that TCR beta sequences correctly inferred the HLA-A and HLA-B alleles for most subjects.

The chain carries TRBV6-1 and TRBJ1-2; D is uncertain. This clonotype was obtained from a woman in her twenties or thirties in good health and CMV-seronegative. Sequenced input: PBMCs. CDR3 region: CASSELPGANYGYTF. DNA for the CDR3: TGTGCCAGCAGTGAACTGCCCGGGGCTAACTATGGCTACACCTTC.